This TCR beta chain was documented in a study of regulatory and conventional T cells in RAG deficiency. Germline assignment: CDR1 SGHTA and CDR2 FQGTGA. The CDR3 runs 17 residues. Trimming took off 5 bases at V and 4 bases at J, with 23 bases between the two ends. This clone was counted a single time. Conventional CD4+ T cells were sorted from blood as CD25-low CD127-high cells. Sequencing used immunoSEQ multiplex PCR; TCRdb keeps in-frame clones, though not all of them. The data contain about 2,500 clones, approximately 82% of them singletons. The sample comprised CD4+ effector T cells sorted from blood. The chain carries TRBV7-3 and TRBJ1-2, with D unresolved. This clonotype was obtained from a human donor with RAG deficiency presenting as severe combined immunodeficiency. Here the CDR3 reads CASSAASDARRTYGYTF. As DNA, the CDR3 is TGTGCCAGCAGCGCGGCCTCAGACGCTCGAAGGACCTATGGCTACACCTTC.